This T cell receptor (beta chain) originates from a study of a mutant IDH1 vaccine in newly diagnosed glioma. Study-level information: Most patients had radiochemotherapy with temozolomide before enrollment; others had one alone.

The protocol was immunoSEQ multiplex PCR, while the TCRdb copy is restricted to in-frame clones and leaves out a portion. The sample gives about 30,000 clones, 70% to 90% of which show up once; less than 3% is in the top ten. Time point: week 23, last vaccination. In every dose of vaccine, 300 ug of mutant IDH1 20-mer peptide was given alongside topical imiquimod. Study findings and constraints: There seemed to be no relation between pseudoprogression and changes in top peripheral T cell clonotypes.

The CDR3 has 15 residues. The germline V gene encodes CDR1 SEHNR and CDR2 FQNEAQ (reference sequence). As for this clone: What it binds is not known. Germline is not matched at one junction end, which may reflect a read error.

The chain carries TRBV7-9 and TRBJ1-1, with no clear D. The clonotype was recovered from a middle-aged man with glioma. This specimen consisted of PBMCs, obtained from a glioma patient whose treatment included an IDH1 peptide vaccine. DNA of the CDR3: TGTGCCAGCAGCTTCCCCGTCCCCATGAACACTGAGGCTTTCTTT. Residues: CASSFPVPMNTEAFF.